Listed below are T cell receptor beta chains from one sample, sequenced in a study of blood T cell repertoires in COVID-19. Some clones are missing from TCRdb's copy, which holds only in-frame ones; the method was immunoSEQ multiplex PCR. Among some 38,000 clones, 65% to 85% were seen once, and the ten largest hold over 8%. The sample comprised peripheral blood. These receptors all come from a man aged 55-75 years in a cohort sampled during active COVID-19. Both conserved end residues are part of each CDR3. D genes are given only for firm matches. A row's size may be missing; if present it is once, few, many or a size class.

j_call v_call clone_size d_call cdr3_aa cdr3_nt
TRBJ2-5 TRBV27 . . CASSSGQPTAAQYF TGTGCCAGCAGTTCCGGACAGCCGACCGCGGCCCAGTACTTC
TRBJ2-3 TRBV7-9 . . CASSLGGTGRATDTQYF TGTGCCAGCAGCTTAGGGGGCACCGGCAGGGCCACAGATACGCAGTATTTT
TRBJ2-1 TRBV4-3 . . CASSQDPLQGEQFF TGCGCCAGCAGCCAAGATCCCCTTCAGGGTGAGCAGTTCTTC
TRBJ2-7 TRBV7-9 few . CASSLGTASEYEQYF TGTGCCAGCAGCTTAGGGACAGCCTCGGAATACGAGCAGTACTTC
TRBJ2-1 TRBV9 . . CASSVTAYNEQFF TGTGCCAGCAGCGTTACGGCCTACAATGAGCAGTTCTTC
TRBJ1-1 TRBV11-2 . . CASSFFGDTEAFF TGTGCCAGCAGCTTTTTCGGGGACACTGAAGCTTTCTTT
TRBJ2-4 TRBV5-4 . . CASSLYWRQPQNIQYF TGTGCCAGCAGCTTGTATTGGCGACAGCCCCAAAACATTCAGTACTTC
TRBJ2-7 TRBV4-3 . TRBD2 CASSQSRRGGEQYF TGCGCCAGCAGCCAATCGAGGCGGGGGGGCGAGCAGTACTTC
TRBJ1-5 TRBV27 . . CASSLDPPSGPQHF TGTGCCAGCAGTTTGGACCCCCCAAGCGGGCCCCAGCATTTT
TRBJ2-3 TRBV2 . . CASNPSGYTDTQYF TGTGCCAGCAATCCCAGCGGATACACAGATACGCAGTATTTT
TRBJ2-6 TRBV19 . . CASSITTLSSGANVLTF TGTGCCAGTAGTATTACGACACTCAGCTCTGGGGCCAACGTCCTGACTTTC
TRBJ1-1 TRBV10-3 once TRBD1 CAINRDRGGTEAFF TGTGCCATCAACCGCGACAGGGGGGGCACTGAAGCTTTCTTT
TRBJ1-1 TRBV28 . . CASSPNTGITEAFF TGTGCCAGCAGCCCTAATACAGGGATCACTGAAGCTTTCTTT
TRBJ1-1 TRBV18 . . CASSGAEGRTEAFF TGTGCCAGCTCCGGGGCGGAGGGCCGCACTGAAGCTTTCTTT
TRBJ2-5 TRBV7-8 . TRBD2 CASSSSVGGVGSETQYF TGTGCCAGCAGCTCCTCTGTTGGGGGGGTAGGATCAGAGACCCAGTACTTC
TRBJ2-1 TRBV19 . . CASSISDSPRFNEQFF TGTGCCAGTAGTATAAGTGACAGTCCGAGGTTCAATGAGCAGTTCTTC
TRBJ1-5 TRBV19 few . CASSPAVGSSNQPQHF TGTGCCAGTAGTCCTGCGGTAGGGAGTAGCAATCAGCCCCAGCATTTT
TRBJ1-6 TRBV7-9 . TRBD1 CASSLVPPGRGLSPLHF TGTGCCAGCAGCTTAGTCCCACCGGGCAGGGGGCTTTCACCCCTCCACTTT
TRBJ2-1 TRBV4-3 . . CASSQGPQGIGYNEQFF TGCGCCAGCAGCCAAGGGCCCCAGGGAATTGGCTACAATGAGCAGTTCTTC
TRBJ1-6 TRBV5-1 . . CASSPVRVGSPLHF TGCGCCAGCAGCCCGGTCAGGGTCGGTTCACCCCTCCACTTT
TRBJ2-1 TRBV5-1 . . CASSAGSWEYNEQFF TGCGCCAGCAGTGCTGGCAGCTGGGAGTACAATGAGCAGTTCTTC
TRBJ2-5 TRBV5-1 . TRBD2 CASSSTKRERETQYF TGCGCCAGCAGTTCCACCAAGCGGGAGCGTGAGACCCAGTACTTC
TRBJ2-3 TRBV21-1 . . CASSRLPPQYF TGTGCCAGCAGCAGACTCCCCCCGCAGTATTTT
TRBJ2-7 TRBV7-8 . TRBD2 CASSSRTRSSNEQYF TGTGCCAGCAGCTCGCGGACTAGAAGTTCCAACGAGCAGTACTTC
TRBJ1-3 TRBV28 . . CAATGFRNTIYF TGTGCCGCTACAGGGTTCCGAAACACCATATATTTT
TRBJ2-1 TRBV6-4 . . CASSMTLYNEQFF TGTGCCAGCAGCATGACTCTTTACAATGAGCAGTTCTTC
TRBJ2-7 TRBV11-2 medium-sized . CASSLGNGAYEQYF TGTGCCAGCAGCTTAGGAAACGGAGCCTACGAGCAGTACTTC
TRBJ2-1 TRBV19 . TRBD1 CASSIRSSGTGNNNEQFF TGTGCCAGTAGTATCCGGAGCTCCGGGACAGGGAATAACAATGAGCAGTTCTTC
TRBJ2-1 TRBV14 . TRBD2 CASSQERGLSNEQFF TGTGCCAGCAGCCAGGAGCGGGGATTGAGCAATGAGCAGTTCTTC
TRBJ2-7 TRBV19 . TRBD1 CASSTGQGGEQYF TGTGCCAGTAGTACGGGACAGGGAGGGGAGCAGTACTTC
TRBJ2-7 TRBV12-3/TRBV12-4 . TRBD2 CASSDRGGSEQYF TGTGCCAGCAGCGACCGGGGGGGGAGCGAGCAGTACTTC
TRBJ1-4 TRBV14 . . CASSQDFMREKLFF TGTGCCAGCAGCCAAGACTTCATGCGTGAAAAACTGTTTTTT
TRBJ1-6 TRBV11-3 . . CASSLERVTSPLHF TGTGCCAGCAGCTTAGAGAGGGTCACCTCACCCCTCCACTTT
TRBJ2-3 TRBV9 . TRBD2 CASSVGRGVTDTQYF TGTGCCAGCAGCGTAGGCCGGGGGGTCACAGATACGCAGTATTTT
TRBJ2-7 TRBV16 few . CASSQSSPGREKQYF TGTGCCAGCAGCCAATCCTCTCCAGGCCGAGAAAAGCAGTACTTC
TRBJ1-1 TRBV6-5 few . CASTGGSTEAFF TGTGCCAGCACGGGGGGCTCCACTGAAGCTTTCTTT
TRBJ2-7 TRBV28 . TRBD2 CASSFQGGRALDEQYF TGTGCCAGCAGTTTTCAGGGCGGGAGGGCCTTGGACGAGCAGTACTTC
TRBJ2-5 TRBV3-1/TRBV3-2 . . CASSQDTDWDQYF TGTGCCAGCAGCCAAGATACGGACTGGGATCAGTACTTC
TRBJ1-1 TRBV5-1 . . CASSLGQAGNTEAFF TGCGCCAGCAGCTTGGGGCAGGCCGGGAACACTGAAGCTTTCTTT
TRBJ1-4 TRBV24-1 medium-sized TRBD1 CATSDRDRDELEEKLFF TGTGCCACCAGTGATAGGGACAGGGATGAGTTAGAAGAAAAACTGTTTTTT
TRBJ2-7 TRBV28 few TRBD2 CASSLAGENGSYEQYF TGTGCCAGCAGCCTAGCGGGAGAAAATGGTTCCTACGAGCAGTACTTC
TRBJ2-3 TRBV6-5 once . CASSTASTDTQYF TGTGCCAGCAGTACAGCTAGCACAGATACGCAGTATTTT
TRBJ2-3 TRBV7-2 few . CASSPRFTDTQYF TGTGCCAGCAGCCCTAGATTCACAGATACGCAGTATTTT
TRBJ2-1 TRBV5-1 . . CASSLDSPGEQFF TGCGCCAGCAGTTTGGACTCACCCGGTGAGCAGTTCTTC
TRBJ2-5 TRBV2 . . CASSERTAQETQYF TGTGCCAGCAGTGAAAGGACAGCTCAAGAGACCCAGTACTTC
TRBJ2-4 TRBV20-1 . TRBD2 CSASPSGRADAQYF TGCAGTGCTAGTCCCAGCGGGAGGGCCGACGCCCAGTACTTC